This T cell receptor (beta chain) was recovered during a study of long-term antiretroviral therapy in people with HIV. V was shortened by 8 bases and J by 7 bases, with 20 bases between the two germline ends. The germline V gene encodes CDR1 MNHEY and CDR2 SVGAGI. The CDR3 is made up of 14 amino acids. Assay version v3.0 of immunoSEQ was used, and it was run at survey level. Here immunoSEQ multiplex PCR was the method, and the copy in TCRdb shows in-frame clones only, minus some. This sample has tens of thousands of clones, with roughly nine tenths found just once. Sequenced material: unsorted PBMCs, taken 2 years after starting antiretroviral therapy. This TCR came from a man in his fifties with HIV. J is TRBJ1-2 and V is TRBV6-5; no clear D gene. CDR3 nucleotide sequence: TGTGCCAGCTTCACTCTGATAAGCCCGCGTGGCTACACCTTC. It is translated as CASFTLISPRGYTF.